This is a list of T cell receptor beta chains from one sample in a study of identical twins. Each CDR3 protein is one row after TCRdb ran MiXCR on the 5' RACE reads. The data show fewer than 250,000 distinct CDR3 sequences, 6.5% to 8.5% seen once. This sample also appeared in a second study, on yellow fever vaccine responses in identical twins.

The specimen was memory (CD45RO+) T cells sorted from blood. All receptors come from a woman aged 18 to 35 in good health. CDR3s leave out the opening cysteine and the closing phenylalanine or tryptophan. The order of the fields is V gene, J gene, CDR3 protein.

v_gene: TRBV27; j_gene: TRBJ2-7; CDR3aa: ASSSRQGAGYEQY
v_gene: TRBV7-3; j_gene: TRBJ2-3; CDR3aa: ASSPLGGATDTQY
v_gene: TRBV27; j_gene: TRBJ2-5; CDR3aa: ASSLSGTGGRETQY
v_gene: TRBV20-1; j_gene: TRBJ1-1; CDR3aa: SAQWTLNTEAF
v_gene: TRBV20-1; j_gene: TRBJ2-3; CDR3aa: SANVAVSPGDTQY
v_gene: TRBV12-3/TRBV12-4; j_gene: TRBJ2-3; CDR3aa: ASSVQAFTDTQY
v_gene: TRBV24-1; j_gene: TRBJ2-3; CDR3aa: ATSEPPGTSTDTQY
v_gene: TRBV11-2; j_gene: TRBJ2-7; CDR3aa: ASSSLAGKSYEQY
v_gene: TRBV7-2; j_gene: TRBJ1-2; CDR3aa: ASSLNPRQVSGGYT
v_gene: TRBV6-7; j_gene: TRBJ2-3; CDR3aa: ASSYARVVTDTQY
v_gene: TRBV20-1; j_gene: TRBJ2-1; CDR3aa: SANSIVLREQF
v_gene: TRBV20-1; j_gene: TRBJ2-7; CDR3aa: SALGLAGDEQY
v_gene: TRBV12-3/TRBV12-4; j_gene: TRBJ2-4; CDR3aa: ASRSQGAGIQY
v_gene: TRBV6-1; j_gene: TRBJ2-7; CDR3aa: ALLVPGLAGREEQY
v_gene: TRBV4-3; j_gene: TRBJ1-2; CDR3aa: ASSQVRGSDGYT
v_gene: TRBV25-1; j_gene: TRBJ2-1; CDR3aa: ASHSGLPGLYNEQF
v_gene: TRBV20-1; j_gene: TRBJ2-7; CDR3aa: SARVLAGATHEQY
v_gene: TRBV30; j_gene: TRBJ2-6; CDR3aa: AWSGTEPSGANVLT
v_gene: TRBV2; j_gene: TRBJ2-7; CDR3aa: ASSRLWSYEQY
v_gene: TRBV4-3; j_gene: TRBJ2-3; CDR3aa: ASSQEPLAGATDTQY
v_gene: TRBV29-1; j_gene: TRBJ1-2; CDR3aa: SADRGDYGYT
v_gene: TRBV3-1; j_gene: TRBJ2-3; CDR3aa: ASSPEQGGAQY
v_gene: TRBV7-9; j_gene: TRBJ2-6; CDR3aa: ASSQDPVPGANVLT
v_gene: TRBV20-1; j_gene: TRBJ1-5; CDR3aa: SARETRLGQPQH
v_gene: TRBV28; j_gene: TRBJ2-1; CDR3aa: ASSGRVQF
v_gene: TRBV14; j_gene: TRBJ2-1; CDR3aa: ASSQVIARDQF
v_gene: TRBV6-1; j_gene: TRBJ1-1; CDR3aa: ASKMVHMNTEAF
v_gene: TRBV29-1; j_gene: TRBJ2-7; CDR3aa: SVAPDSYEQY
v_gene: TRBV10-3; j_gene: TRBJ2-1; CDR3aa: AISDRQGANNEQF
v_gene: TRBV5-1; j_gene: TRBJ2-3; CDR3aa: ASSTRGLATDTQY
v_gene: TRBV12-3/TRBV12-4; j_gene: TRBJ1-2; CDR3aa: ASSLLSPYYT
v_gene: TRBV29-1; j_gene: TRBJ2-7; CDR3aa: SAGTGGSYEQY
v_gene: TRBV11-1; j_gene: TRBJ2-1; CDR3aa: ASSPANLAGGNTYNEQF
v_gene: TRBV28; j_gene: TRBJ2-7; CDR3aa: ASLRGLAGDEQY
v_gene: TRBV2; j_gene: TRBJ1-5; CDR3aa: ASEMGNQPQH
v_gene: TRBV6-5; j_gene: TRBJ1-4; CDR3aa: ASSYDILGGKLF
v_gene: TRBV20-1; j_gene: TRBJ2-3; CDR3aa: SAPFPSTDTQY
v_gene: TRBV3-1; j_gene: TRBJ2-1; CDR3aa: ASSHSRGHEQF
v_gene: TRBV6-5; j_gene: TRBJ2-2; CDR3aa: ASSYAGLAGDTGELF
v_gene: TRBV11-1; j_gene: TRBJ2-3; CDR3aa: ASNRITEGTQY
v_gene: TRBV12-3/TRBV12-4; j_gene: TRBJ1-2; CDR3aa: ASSLTEYGYT
v_gene: TRBV28; j_gene: TRBJ2-3; CDR3aa: ASSLFGRGTDTQY
v_gene: TRBV11-2; j_gene: TRBJ2-3; CDR3aa: ASSYAGGTDTQY
v_gene: TRBV14; j_gene: TRBJ1-4; CDR3aa: ASSQDYGTANEKLF
v_gene: TRBV20-1; j_gene: TRBJ2-7; CDR3aa: SARPLAGGPKQY